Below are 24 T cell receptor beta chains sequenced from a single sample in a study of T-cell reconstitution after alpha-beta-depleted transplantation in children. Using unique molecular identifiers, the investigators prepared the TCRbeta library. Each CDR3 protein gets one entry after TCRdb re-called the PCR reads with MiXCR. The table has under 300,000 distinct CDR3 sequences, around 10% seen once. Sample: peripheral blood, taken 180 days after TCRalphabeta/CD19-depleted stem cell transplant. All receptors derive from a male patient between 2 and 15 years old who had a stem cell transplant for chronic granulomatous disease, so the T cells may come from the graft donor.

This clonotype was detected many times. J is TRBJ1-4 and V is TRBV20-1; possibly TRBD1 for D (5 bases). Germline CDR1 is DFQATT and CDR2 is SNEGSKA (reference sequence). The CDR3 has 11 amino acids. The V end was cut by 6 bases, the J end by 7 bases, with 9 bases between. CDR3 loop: CSARGTEKLFF. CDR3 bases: TGCAGTGCGCGGGGCACTGAAAAACTGTTTTTT.

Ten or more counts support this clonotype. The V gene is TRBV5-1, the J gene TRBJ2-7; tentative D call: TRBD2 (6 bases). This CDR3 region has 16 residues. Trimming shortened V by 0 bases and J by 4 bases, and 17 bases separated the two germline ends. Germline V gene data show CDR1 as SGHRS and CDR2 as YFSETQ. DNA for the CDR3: TGCGCCAGCAGCTTGGGGGCCGTGATTCGGGAGTACGAGCAGTACTTC. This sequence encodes CASSLGAVIREYEQYF.

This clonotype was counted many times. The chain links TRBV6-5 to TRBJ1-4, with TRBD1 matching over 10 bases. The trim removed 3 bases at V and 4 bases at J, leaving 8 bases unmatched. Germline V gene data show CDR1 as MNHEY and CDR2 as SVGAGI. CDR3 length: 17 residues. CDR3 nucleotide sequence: TGTGCCAGCAGTTATTCGGGACAGGGGAAGATTAATGAAAAACTGTTTTTT. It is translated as CASSYSGQGKINEKLFF.

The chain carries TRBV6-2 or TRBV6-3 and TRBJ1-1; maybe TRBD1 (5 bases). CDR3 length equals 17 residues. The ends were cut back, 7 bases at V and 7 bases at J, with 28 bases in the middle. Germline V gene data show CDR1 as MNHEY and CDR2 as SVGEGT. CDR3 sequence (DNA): TGTGCCAGCACTTCCGGAGGGTCGGGCAGGGCGGCATATGAAGCTTTCTTT. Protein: CASTSGGSGRAAYEAFF.

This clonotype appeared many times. DNA for the CDR3: TGTGCCAGCCTTCCATTTCTAGCGGGGATAGTCTACAATGAGCAGTTCTTC. Translated: CASLPFLAGIVYNEQFF. This sequence joins TRBV7-6 and TRBJ2-1; the match to TRBD2 covers 9 bases. The CDR3 spans 17 residues. Germline trimming cut 8 bases from V and 3 bases from J; bases unmatched to any gene: 14. From germline, CDR1 is SGHVS and CDR2 FNYEAQ.

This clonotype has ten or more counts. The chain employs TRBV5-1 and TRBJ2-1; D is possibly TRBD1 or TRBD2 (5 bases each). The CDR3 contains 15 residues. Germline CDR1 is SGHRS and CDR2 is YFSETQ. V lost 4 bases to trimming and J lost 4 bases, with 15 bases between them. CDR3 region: CASSKPGTYYNEQFF. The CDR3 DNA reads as TGCGCCAGCAGCAAGCCCGGGACGTATTACAATGAGCAGTTCTTC.

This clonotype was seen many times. The CDR3 spells CSADRGPSYEQYF. CDR3 coding DNA: TGCAGTGCTGACAGGGGGCCATCCTACGAGCAGTACTTC. This chain connects TRBV20-1 to TRBJ2-7; 10 bases agree with TRBD1. The V gene end was trimmed by 5 bases and the J gene end by 1 base; junction bases not matched to a gene: 2. The CDR3 runs 13 residues. Per germline, CDR1 DFQATT and CDR2 SNEGSKA (reference sequence).

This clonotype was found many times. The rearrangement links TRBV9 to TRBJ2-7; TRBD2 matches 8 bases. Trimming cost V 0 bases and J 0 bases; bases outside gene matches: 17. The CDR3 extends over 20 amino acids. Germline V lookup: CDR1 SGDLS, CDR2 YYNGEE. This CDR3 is CASSVEPLREREFPSYEQYF. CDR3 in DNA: TGTGCCAGCAGCGTAGAGCCCCTTAGGGAGCGGGAGTTCCCCTCCTACGAGCAGTACTTC. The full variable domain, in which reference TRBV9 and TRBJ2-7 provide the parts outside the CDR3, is DSGVTQTPKHLITATGQRVTLRCSPRSGDLSVYWYQQSLDQGLQFLIQYYNGEERAKGNILERFSAQQFPDLHSELNLSSLELGDSALYFCASSVEPLREREFPSYEQYFGPGTRLTVT.

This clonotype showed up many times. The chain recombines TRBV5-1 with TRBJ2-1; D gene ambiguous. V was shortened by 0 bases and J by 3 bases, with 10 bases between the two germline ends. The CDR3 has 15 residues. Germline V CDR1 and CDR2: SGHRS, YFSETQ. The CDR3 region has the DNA TGCGCCAGCAGCTTGGTGACTCGGATCTACAATGAGCAGTTCTTC. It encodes CASSLVTRIYNEQFF.

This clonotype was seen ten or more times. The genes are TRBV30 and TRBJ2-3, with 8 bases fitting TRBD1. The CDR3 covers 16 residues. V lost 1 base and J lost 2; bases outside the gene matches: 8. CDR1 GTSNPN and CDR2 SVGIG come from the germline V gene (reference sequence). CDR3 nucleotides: TGTGCCTGGAGTGCAGAGACAGGGGCTTTCACAGATACGCAGTATTTT. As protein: CAWSAETGAFTDTQYF.

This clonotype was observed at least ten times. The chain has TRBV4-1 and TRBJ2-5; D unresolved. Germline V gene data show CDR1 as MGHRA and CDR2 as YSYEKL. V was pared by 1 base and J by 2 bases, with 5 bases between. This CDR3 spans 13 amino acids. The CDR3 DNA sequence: TGCGCCAGCAGCCAAGGAGTACAAGAGACCCAGTACTTC. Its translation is CASSQGVQETQYF.

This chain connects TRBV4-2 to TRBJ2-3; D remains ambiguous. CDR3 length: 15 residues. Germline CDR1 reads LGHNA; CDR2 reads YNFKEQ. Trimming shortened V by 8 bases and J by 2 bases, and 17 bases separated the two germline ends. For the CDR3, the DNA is TGTGCCAGCGGTCAAGGGCTCCCCCTCACAGATACGCAGTATTTT. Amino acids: CASGQGLPLTDTQYF.

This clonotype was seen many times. CDR3 sequence reads: CASSLNLPLPREPTYEQYF. The DNA of the CDR3 is TGTGCCAGCAGCTTAAATCTCCCCCTTCCGAGGGAGCCCACCTACGAGCAGTACTTC. The J gene is TRBJ2-7, the V gene TRBV11-2; TRBD2 is a possible D gene (5 bases). Germline V gene sequence: CDR1 SGHAT, CDR2 FQNNGV. The ends were cut back, 2 bases at V and 2 bases at J, with 25 bases in the middle. The CDR3 sequence is 19 residues long.

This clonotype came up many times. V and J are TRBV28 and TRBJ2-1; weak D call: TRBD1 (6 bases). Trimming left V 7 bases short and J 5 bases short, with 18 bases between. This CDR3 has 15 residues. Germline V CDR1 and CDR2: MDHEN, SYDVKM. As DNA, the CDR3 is TGTGCCAGCACCCTAGGGGCAGGGGTAAACAATGAGCAGTTCTTC. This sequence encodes CASTLGAGVNNEQFF.

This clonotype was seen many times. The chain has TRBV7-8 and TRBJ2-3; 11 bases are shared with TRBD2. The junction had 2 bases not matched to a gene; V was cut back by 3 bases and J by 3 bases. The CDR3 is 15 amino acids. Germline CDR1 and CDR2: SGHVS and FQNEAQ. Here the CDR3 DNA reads TGTGCCAGCAGCTTTAGCGGGGGGGCAACAGATACGCAGTATTTT. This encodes CASSFSGGATDTQYF.

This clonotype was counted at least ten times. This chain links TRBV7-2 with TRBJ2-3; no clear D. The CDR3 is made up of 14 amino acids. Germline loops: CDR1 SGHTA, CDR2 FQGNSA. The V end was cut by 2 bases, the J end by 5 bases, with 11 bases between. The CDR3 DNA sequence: TGTGCCAGCAGCTTATTCGAAACCCGAGATACGCAGTATTTT. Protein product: CASSLFETRDTQYF.

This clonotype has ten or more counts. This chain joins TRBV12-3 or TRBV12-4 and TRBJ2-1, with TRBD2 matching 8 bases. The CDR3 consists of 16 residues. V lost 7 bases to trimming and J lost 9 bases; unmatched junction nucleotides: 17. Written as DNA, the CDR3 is TGTGCCAGCACCCCACGAGTCGGGGGGGGCCCCCTTGAGCAGTTCTTC. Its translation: CASTPRVGGGPLEQFF.

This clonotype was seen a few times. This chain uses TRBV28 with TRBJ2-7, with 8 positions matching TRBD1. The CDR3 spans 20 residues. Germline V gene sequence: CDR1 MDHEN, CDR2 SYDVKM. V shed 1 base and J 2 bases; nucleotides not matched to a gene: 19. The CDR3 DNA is TGTGCCAGCAGTTTATCAATGCCCTTGAACCAGGGGGCGACGGCCTACGAGCAGTACTTC. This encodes CASSLSMPLNQGATAYEQYF.

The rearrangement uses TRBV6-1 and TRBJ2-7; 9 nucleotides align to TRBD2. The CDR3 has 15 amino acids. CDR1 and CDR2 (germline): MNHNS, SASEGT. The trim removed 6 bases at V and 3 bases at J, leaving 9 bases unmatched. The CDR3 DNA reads TGTGCCAGCAGGAAGCTTAGCGGGAGTAACTACGAGCAGTACTTC. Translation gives CASRKLSGSNYEQYF.

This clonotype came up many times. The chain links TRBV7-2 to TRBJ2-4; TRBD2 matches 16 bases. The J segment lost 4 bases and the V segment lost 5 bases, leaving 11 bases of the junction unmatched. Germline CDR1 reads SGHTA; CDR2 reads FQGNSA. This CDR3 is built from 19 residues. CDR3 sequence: CASSARGTGLAGGKNIQYF. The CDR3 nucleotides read TGTGCCAGCAGCGCTAGGGGGACGGGACTAGCGGGGGGGAAAAACATTCAGTACTTC.

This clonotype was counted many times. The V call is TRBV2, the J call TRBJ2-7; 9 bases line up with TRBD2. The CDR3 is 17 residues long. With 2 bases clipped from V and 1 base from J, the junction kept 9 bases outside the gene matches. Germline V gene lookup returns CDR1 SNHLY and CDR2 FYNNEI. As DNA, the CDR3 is TGTGCCAGCAGTGAATGGTTAGCGGGAGCATGGTCCTACGAGCAGTACTTC. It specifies CASSEWLAGAWSYEQYF. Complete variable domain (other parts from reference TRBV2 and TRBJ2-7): EPEVTQTPSHQVTQMGQEVILRCVPISNHLYFYWYRQILGQKVEFLVSFYNNEISEKSEIFDDQFSVERPDGSNFTLKIRSTKLEDSAMYFCASSEWLAGAWSYEQYFGPGTRLTVT.

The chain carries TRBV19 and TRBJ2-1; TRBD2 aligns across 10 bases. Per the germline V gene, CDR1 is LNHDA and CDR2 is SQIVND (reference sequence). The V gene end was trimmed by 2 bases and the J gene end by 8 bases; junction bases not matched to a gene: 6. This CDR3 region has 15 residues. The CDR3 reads CASSILAGVGDEQFF. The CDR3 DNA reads TGTGCCAGTAGTATACTAGCGGGAGTAGGTGATGAGCAGTTCTTC. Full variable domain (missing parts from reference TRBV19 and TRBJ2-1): DGGITQSPKYLFRKEGQNVTLSCEQNLNHDAMYWYRQDPGQGLRLIYYSQIVNDFQKGDIAEGYSVSREKKESFPLTVTSAQKNPTAFYLCASSILAGVGDEQFFGPGTRLTVL.

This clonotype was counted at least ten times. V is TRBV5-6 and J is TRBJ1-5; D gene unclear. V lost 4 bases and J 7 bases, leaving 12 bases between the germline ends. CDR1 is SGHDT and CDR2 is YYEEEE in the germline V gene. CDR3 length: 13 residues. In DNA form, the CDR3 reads TGTGCCAGCAGCGCAAGGGAGACCCAGCCCCAGCATTTT. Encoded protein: CASSARETQPQHF.

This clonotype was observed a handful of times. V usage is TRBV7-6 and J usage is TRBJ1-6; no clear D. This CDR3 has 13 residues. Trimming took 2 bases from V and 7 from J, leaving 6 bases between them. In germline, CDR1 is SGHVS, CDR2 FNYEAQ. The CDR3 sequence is CASSLSSNSPLHF. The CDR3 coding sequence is TGTGCCAGCAGCTTAAGTTCGAATTCACCCCTCCACTTT.